This record concerns one T cell receptor beta chain sequence. Antigen specificity is unknown. The CDR3 is made up of 18 amino acids. Germline CDR1 reads KGHSH; CDR2 reads LQKENI. V shed 1 base, J shed 3 bases, and the junction held 12 bases outside the gene matches. Sequencing was performed with immunoSEQ multiplex PCR; in TCRdb, only in-frame clones are kept and a portion is missing. This table has roughly 100,000 clones, 75% to 90% appearing once. The sample belongs to a study of T cell responses to AZD1222 COVID-19 vaccine. Study context: Combined were second doses at about 4 or about 12 weeks. General observations from the study: Distributed over spike, vaccine-associated CD4 TCRs predominated at 160-218 and 743-854. Females made up more of the donors, who were largely white British, and clonal diversity may have come out too low.

This TCR was sampled from an adult in good health. This sequence joins TRBV18 and TRBJ1-5; 7 bases map to TRBD1. Sequences were derived from peripheral blood, sampled on day 0 of AZD1222 vaccination. CDR3 in amino acids: CASSPRGYTDRVNQPQHF. The DNA for the CDR3 is TGTGCCAGCTCACCACGCGGATATACCGACAGGGTCAATCAGCCCCAGCATTTT.